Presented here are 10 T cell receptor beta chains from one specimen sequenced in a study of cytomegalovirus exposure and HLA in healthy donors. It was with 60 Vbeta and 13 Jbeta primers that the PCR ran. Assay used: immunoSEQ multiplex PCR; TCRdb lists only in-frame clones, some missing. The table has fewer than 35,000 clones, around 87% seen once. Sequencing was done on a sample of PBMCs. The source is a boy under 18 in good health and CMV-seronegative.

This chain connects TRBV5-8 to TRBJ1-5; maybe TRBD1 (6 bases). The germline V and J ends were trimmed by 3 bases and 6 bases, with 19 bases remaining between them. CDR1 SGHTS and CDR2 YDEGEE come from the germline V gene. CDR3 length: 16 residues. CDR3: CASSYSKGRGIQPQHF. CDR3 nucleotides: TGTGCCAGCAGCTATTCTAAAGGCAGGGGAATTCAGCCCCAGCATTTT.

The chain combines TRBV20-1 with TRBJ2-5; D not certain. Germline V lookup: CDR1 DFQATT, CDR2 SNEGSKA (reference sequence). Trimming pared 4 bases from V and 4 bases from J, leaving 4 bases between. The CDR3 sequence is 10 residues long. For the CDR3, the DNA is TGCAGTGCTACCCTAGAGACCCAGTACTTC. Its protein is CSATLETQYF.

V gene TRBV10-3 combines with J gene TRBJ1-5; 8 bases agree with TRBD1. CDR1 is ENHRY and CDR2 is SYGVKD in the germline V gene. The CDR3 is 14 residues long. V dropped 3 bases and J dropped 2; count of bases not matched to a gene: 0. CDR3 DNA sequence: TGTGCCATCAGTGAACAGGGGGGCAATCAGCCCCAGCATTTT. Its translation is CAISEQGGNQPQHF.

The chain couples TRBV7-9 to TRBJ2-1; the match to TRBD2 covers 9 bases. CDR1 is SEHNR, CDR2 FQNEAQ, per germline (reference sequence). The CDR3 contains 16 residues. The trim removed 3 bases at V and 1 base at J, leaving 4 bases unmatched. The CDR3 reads CASSFPSGDSYNEQFF. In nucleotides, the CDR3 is TGTGCCAGCAGCTTTCCTAGCGGGGATTCCTACAATGAGCAGTTCTTC.

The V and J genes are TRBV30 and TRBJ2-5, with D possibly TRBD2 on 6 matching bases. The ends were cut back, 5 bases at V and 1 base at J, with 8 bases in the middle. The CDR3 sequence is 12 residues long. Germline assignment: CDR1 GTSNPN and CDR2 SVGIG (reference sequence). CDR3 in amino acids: CAWGDFQETQYF. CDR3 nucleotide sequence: TGTGCCTGGGGGGACTTCCAAGAGACCCAGTACTTC.

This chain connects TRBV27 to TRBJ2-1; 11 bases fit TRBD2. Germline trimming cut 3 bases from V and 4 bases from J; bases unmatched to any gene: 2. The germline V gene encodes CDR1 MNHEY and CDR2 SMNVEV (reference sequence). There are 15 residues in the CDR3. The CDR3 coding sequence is TGTGCCAGCAGTTTGGGACTAGCGGCTTACAATGAGCAGTTCTTC. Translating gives CASSLGLAAYNEQFF.

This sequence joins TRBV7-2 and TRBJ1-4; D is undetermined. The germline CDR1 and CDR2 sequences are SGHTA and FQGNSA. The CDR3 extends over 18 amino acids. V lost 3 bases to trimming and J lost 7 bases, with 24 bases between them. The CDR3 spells CASSFPGWMSGEGEKLFF. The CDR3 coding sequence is TGTGCCAGCAGCTTCCCCGGTTGGATGAGCGGGGAGGGTGAAAAACTGTTTTTT. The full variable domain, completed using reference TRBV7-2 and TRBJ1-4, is GAGVSQSPSNKVTEKGKDVELRCDPISGHTALYWYRQSLGQGLEFLIYFQGNSAPDKSGLPSDRFSAERTGGSVSTLTIQRTQQEDSAVYLCASSFPGWMSGEGEKLFFGSGTQLSVL.

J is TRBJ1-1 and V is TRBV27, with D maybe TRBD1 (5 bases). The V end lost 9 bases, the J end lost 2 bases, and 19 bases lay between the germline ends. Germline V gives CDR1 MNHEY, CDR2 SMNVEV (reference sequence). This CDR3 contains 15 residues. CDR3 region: CASGASAYDNTEAFF. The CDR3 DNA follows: TGTGCCAGTGGGGCAAGCGCCTATGATAACACTGAAGCTTTCTTT.

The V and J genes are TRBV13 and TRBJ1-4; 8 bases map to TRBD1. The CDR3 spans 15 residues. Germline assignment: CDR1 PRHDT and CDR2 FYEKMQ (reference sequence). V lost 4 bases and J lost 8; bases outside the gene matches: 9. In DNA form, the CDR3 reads TGTGCCAGCAGCTCCTTGACAGGGGATGGCGAAAAACTGTTTTTT. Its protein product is CASSSLTGDGEKLFF.

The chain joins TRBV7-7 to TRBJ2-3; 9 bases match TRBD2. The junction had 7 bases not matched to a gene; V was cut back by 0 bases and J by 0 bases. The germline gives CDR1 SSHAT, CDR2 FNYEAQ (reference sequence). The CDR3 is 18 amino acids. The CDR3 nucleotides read TGTGCCAGCAGCTTAGCGGTGTCTAGCGGGGTCAGCACAGATACGCAGTATTTT. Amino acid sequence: CASSLAVSSGVSTDTQYF.